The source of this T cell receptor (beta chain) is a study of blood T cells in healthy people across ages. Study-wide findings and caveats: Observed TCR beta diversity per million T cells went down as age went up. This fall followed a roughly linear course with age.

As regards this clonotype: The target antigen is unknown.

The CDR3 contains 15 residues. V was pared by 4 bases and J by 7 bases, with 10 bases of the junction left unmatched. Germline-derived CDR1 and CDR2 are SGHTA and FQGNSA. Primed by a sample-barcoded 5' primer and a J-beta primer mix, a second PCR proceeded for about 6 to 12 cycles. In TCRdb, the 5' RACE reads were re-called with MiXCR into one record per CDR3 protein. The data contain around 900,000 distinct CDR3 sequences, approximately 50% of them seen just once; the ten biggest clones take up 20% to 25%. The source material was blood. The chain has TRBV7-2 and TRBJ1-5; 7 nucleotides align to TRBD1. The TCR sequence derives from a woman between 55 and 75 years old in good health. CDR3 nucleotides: TGTGCCAGCAGCTCATGGACAGGAGTAGGGCAGCCCCAGCATTTT. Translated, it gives CASSSWTGVGQPQHF.